The entry that follows covers one T cell receptor beta chain sequence. The antigen remains unidentified. Germline CDR1 and CDR2: SGHNT and YYREEE (reference sequence). V shed 2 bases, J shed 6 bases, and the junction held 9 bases outside the gene matches. CDR3 length equals 17 residues. The study ran its PCR with 60 Vbeta and 13 Jbeta primers. TCRdb's table, derived via immunoSEQ multiplex PCR, lists solely in-frame clones and lacks some. The table lists about 110,000 clones, 60% to 85% of them singletons. The data were taken from a study of cytomegalovirus exposure and HLA in healthy donors. Whole-study context: There were fewer than 130 million unique TCR beta sequences, drawn from 200 million or so T cells, in an earlier analysis. Assignment to the Caucasian-associated ancestry cluster applied to roughly 80% of the 350 to 500 genotyped donors.

The study's findings and limits: Through in vitro validation, three CMV-associated chains were shown to be specific for CMV antigens. When a later analysis was performed, an Asian-associated ancestry cluster reportedly had fewer N-insertions than the approximately 690-donor mean.

This sequence joins TRBV5-4 and TRBJ2-3, with 13 bases that match TRBD2. The sample comprised PBMCs. This receptor was taken from a male donor in good health and CMV-seropositive. Written as DNA, the CDR3 is TGTGCCAGCAGCTTTGGACTAGCGGGAGCGCAAGGGGATACGCAGTATTTT. This gives the protein CASSFGLAGAQGDTQYF.